The next 28 T cell receptor beta chains were all read from a single sample in a study of T cell responses to AZD1222 COVID-19 vaccine. Sequenced by immunoSEQ multiplex PCR; TCRdb stores in-frame clones only, minus some. Seen here are 100,000 to 150,000 clones, 75% to 90% observed once, and the top ten hold around 4.4%. Here the sequenced sample was peripheral blood, taken 28 days after the second AZD1222 dose. The receptors were sampled from an adult who received the AZD1222 COVID-19 vaccine.

This clone occurred once. The rearrangement links TRBV7-2 to TRBJ1-1; perhaps TRBD1 as D (6 bases). CDR3 size: 13 residues. V lost 4 bases to trimming and J lost 6 bases, with 12 bases between them. Germline assignment: CDR1 SGHTA and CDR2 FQGNSA. CDR3 region: CASSSTYRAEAFF. CDR3 nucleotides: TGTGCCAGCAGCTCAACTTACAGGGCTGAAGCTTTCTTT.

The genes are TRBV29-1 and TRBJ1-2, with a tentative D call TRBD1 (5 bases). This CDR3 has 14 amino acids. Germline CDR1 and CDR2: SQVTM and ANQGSEA. V was shortened by 2 bases and J by 6 bases, with 16 bases between the two germline ends. The DNA of the CDR3 is TGCAGCGTTGAATCGGGCTTACAGGTCGATGGCTACACCTTC. This encodes CSVESGLQVDGYTF. Using reference TRBV29-1 and TRBJ1-2 for the parts outside the CDR3, the full variable domain is SAVISQKPSRDICQRGTSLTIQCQVDSQVTMMFWYRQQPGQSLTLIATANQGSEATYESGFVIDKFPISRPNLTFSTLTVSNMSPEDSSIYLCSVESGLQVDGYTFGSGTRLTVV.

The rearrangement links TRBV4-2 to TRBJ1-2; D uncertain. Germline V gene data show CDR1 as LGHNA and CDR2 as YNFKEQ. With 1 base removed from V and 0 bases from J, the gap between germline ends came to 9 bases. The CDR3 extends over 15 amino acids. The CDR3, as DNA: TGTGCCAGCAGCCAAGGTGACGGGCCTAACTATGGCTACACCTTC. Its protein product is CASSQGDGPNYGYTF.

As regards this clone: Other DNA sequences in this specimen translate into the identical CDR3. This chain connects TRBV29-1 to TRBJ1-2, with D perhaps matching TRBD1 (5 bases). This CDR3 has 11 residues. Germline V gene lookup returns CDR1 SQVTM and CDR2 ANQGSEA. V lost 7 bases, J lost 4 bases, and 10 bases lay in between. CDR3 sequence (DNA): TGCAGCGGAGGGGATAGCTATGGCTACACCTTC. Residues: CSGGDSYGYTF.

This sequence joins TRBV12-3 or TRBV12-4 and TRBJ1-5; TRBD1 might be the D (5 bases). Trimming shortened V by 3 bases and J by 7 bases, and 10 bases separated the two germline ends. CDR3 length equals 13 residues. As DNA, the CDR3 is TGTGCCAGCAGTTTGGGAGGGGTGCAGCCCCAGCATTTT. Its protein is CASSLGGVQPQHF.

The chain recombines TRBV20-1 with TRBJ2-5; unclear D gene. The CDR3 extends over 11 amino acids. Deletions cut 3 bases from V and 0 bases from J, with 2 bases between. Germline values: CDR1 DFQATT, CDR2 SNEGSKA (reference sequence). DNA for the CDR3: TGCAGTGCTAGGTACCAAGAGACCCAGTACTTC. Its translation: CSARYQETQYF.

The chain employs TRBV27 and TRBJ1-1; D remains unclear. The V end lost 0 bases, the J end lost 1 base, and 9 bases lay between the germline ends. The length of the CDR3 is 15 residues. Germline loops: CDR1 MNHEY, CDR2 SMNVEV (reference sequence). The CDR3 sequence: CASSLSPGTNTEAFF. CDR3 nucleotides: TGTGCCAGCAGTTTATCCCCAGGTACGAACACTGAAGCTTTCTTT.

The chain recombines TRBV16 with TRBJ1-4; D is undetermined. V dropped 1 base and J dropped 4 bases, with 19 bases sitting between them. The CDR3 loop spans 18 amino acids. Germline CDR1 KGHSY, CDR2 FQNENV. The CDR3 reads CASSQFESGSGFNEKLFF. In nucleotides, the CDR3 is TGTGCCAGCAGCCAATTCGAATCGGGTTCGGGTTTTAATGAAAAACTGTTTTTT. The entire variable domain, with the rest obtained from reference TRBV16 and TRBJ1-4, is as follows: GEEVAQTPKHLVRGEGQKAKLYCAPIKGHSYVFWYQQVLKNEFKFLISFQNENVFDETGMPKERFSAKCLPNSPCSLEIQATKLEDSAVYFCASSQFESGSGFNEKLFFGSGTQLSVL.

The genes are TRBV13 and TRBJ2-7; 7 nucleotides align to TRBD2. This CDR3 has 16 residues. The germline CDR1 and CDR2 sequences are PRHDT and FYEKMQ (reference sequence). V lost 5 bases to trimming and J lost 4 bases; unmatched junction nucleotides: 14. The CDR3 region has the DNA TGTGCCAGCAGCCCCCTCGGGGAAGGGAGGGCATACGAGCAGTACTTC. Its translation is CASSPLGEGRAYEQYF.

The V call is TRBV6-1, the J call TRBJ1-2; D is perhaps TRBD1 (6 bases). From germline, CDR1 is MNHNS and CDR2 SASEGT. V lost 3 bases and J lost 8, with 13 bases in between. The CDR3 has 13 residues. The CDR3 region is CASSDGEGDGYTF. The CDR3 DNA follows: TGTGCCAGCAGTGACGGGGAGGGGGACGGCTACACCTTC.

This clone has a handful of counts. V is TRBV11-2 and J is TRBJ1-2; D may be TRBD1 (6 bases). This CDR3 is built from 11 residues. Trimming took 4 bases from V and 8 from J, leaving 8 bases between them. Germline CDR1 is SGHAT and CDR2 is FQNNGV. CDR3: CASSYRDGYTF. The CDR3 nucleotides read TGTGCCAGCAGCTACAGGGACGGCTACACCTTC.

The V and J genes are TRBV20-1 and TRBJ1-2, with TRBD1 as a possible D gene (6 bases). The CDR3 is made up of 14 amino acids. CDR1 DFQATT and CDR2 SNEGSKA come from the germline V gene (reference sequence). The V end lost 3 bases, the J end lost 2 bases, and 13 bases lay between the germline ends. CDR3 sequence (DNA): TGCAGTGCTAGTGGGCAGGGGCGGAACTATGGCTACACCTTC. Its protein is CSASGQGRNYGYTF.

This clone is a singleton in its sample. The rearrangement links TRBV4-2 to TRBJ2-2; the match to TRBD1 covers 11 bases. The CDR3 sequence is 16 residues long. V shed 1 base and J 4 bases; nucleotides not matched to a gene: 2. CDR1 LGHNA and CDR2 YNFKEQ come from the germline V gene. The CDR3 protein is CASSQAGTGGTGELFF. The CDR3 bases are TGTGCCAGCAGCCAAGCCGGGACAGGGGGCACCGGGGAGCTGTTTTTT.

The CDR3 DNA reads as TGTGCCAGCTCACCTATAGGCGGGAACACTGAAGCTTTCTTT. This sequence encodes CASSPIGGNTEAFF. The V and J genes are TRBV18 and TRBJ1-1; D is unclear. With 3 bases removed from V and 1 base from J, the gap between germline ends came to 9 bases. The CDR3 is made up of 14 amino acids. Germline CDR1 is KGHSH and CDR2 is LQKENI.

The sample holds one count of this clone. The V call is TRBV28, the J call TRBJ2-5, with D possibly being TRBD2 (6 bases). This CDR3 is 14 amino acids long. Germline-derived CDR1 and CDR2 are MDHEN and SYDVKM. Trimming cost V 5 bases and J 2 bases, with 12 bases left between them. In nucleotides, the CDR3 is TGTGCCAGCAGTGGGCGGGGCAGACAAGAGACCCAGTACTTC. This sequence encodes CASSGRGRQETQYF.

The chain carries TRBV12-3 or TRBV12-4 and TRBJ1-1, with D perhaps TRBD1 (5 bases). The CDR3 loop spans 13 amino acids. Trimming took 10 bases from V and 5 from J, leaving 17 bases between them. Here the CDR3 DNA reads TGTGCCATAAGCTGGGGGGGAAGGACTGAAGCTTTCTTT. Translated: CAISWGGRTEAFF.

V usage is TRBV3-1 (or the pseudogene TRBV3-2) and J usage is TRBJ1-6, with D hard to call. The germline V and J ends were trimmed by 0 bases and 7 bases, with 16 bases remaining between them. CDR3 length: 17 amino acids. The V gene's germline CDR1 is LGHDT and CDR2 YNNKEL (reference sequence). The CDR3 nucleotides read TGTGCCAGCAGCCAAGAGCTCGGCAGACGATTAAATTCACCCCTCCACTTT. Amino acids: CASSQELGRRLNSPLHF.

CDR3 nucleotides: TGCGCCAGCAGCCAAGGGACTAGCGGGGTTAACACCGGGGAGCTGTTTTTT. Protein sequence: CASSQGTSGVNTGELFF. The rearrangement uses TRBV4-1 and TRBJ2-2; 12 bases fit TRBD2. The CDR3 is made up of 17 amino acids. The trim removed 1 base at V and 2 bases at J, leaving 2 bases unmatched. Looked up from germline, CDR1 is MGHRA and CDR2 is YSYEKL.

The genes are TRBV7-6 and TRBJ1-1; D is uncertain. This CDR3 has 14 residues. Per the germline V gene, CDR1 is SGHVS and CDR2 is FNYEAQ. V shed 9 bases and J shed 1 base, with 15 bases lying between them. For the CDR3, the DNA is TGTGCCAGTTCGCGTCCAGGCGGGAACACTGAAGCTTTCTTT. Amino acids: CASSRPGGNTEAFF.

This chain joins TRBV5-5 and TRBJ2-4, with 7 positions matching TRBD1. CDR1 SGHKS and CDR2 YYEKEE come from the germline V gene (reference sequence). With V trimmed by 2 bases and J by 4 bases, 9 bases remained unmatched. The CDR3 is 16 residues long. CDR3 sequence reads: CASSLRLTGEKNIQYF. CDR3 sequence (DNA): TGTGCCAGCAGCTTAAGACTAACAGGGGAAAAAAACATTCAGTACTTC.

The rearrangement links TRBV28 to TRBJ1-5; no clear D. Per germline, CDR1 MDHEN and CDR2 SYDVKM. This CDR3 is built from 14 residues. Trimming cost V 5 bases and J 0 bases, with 8 bases left between them. The CDR3 DNA reads as TGTGCCAGCAGTGTATCCCATAGCAATCAGCCCCAGCATTTT. It specifies CASSVSHSNQPQHF.

J is TRBJ2-5 and V is TRBV11-3, with TRBD1 as a possible D gene (6 bases). Trimming pared 6 bases from V and 1 base from J, leaving 15 bases between. This CDR3 contains 15 residues. Germline values: CDR1 SGHNT, CDR2 YENEEA. Written as DNA, the CDR3 is TGTGCCAGCAGTCAAAGACAGGATCCCCAAGAGACCCAGTACTTC. It translates to CASSQRQDPQETQYF.

This clone appeared a single time. CDR3 DNA: TGTGCCAGCAGCCGCGGGACAGGGATACATCAGCCCCAGCATTTT. Its translation: CASSRGTGIHQPQHF. The rearrangement uses TRBV7-8 and TRBJ1-5; 9 nucleotides match TRBD1. The CDR3 contains 15 residues. Looked up from germline, CDR1 is SGHVS and CDR2 is FQNEAQ. With 5 bases clipped from V and 5 bases from J, the junction kept 7 bases outside the gene matches. The whole variable domain, remainder taken from reference TRBV7-8 and TRBJ1-5, is GAGVSQSPRYKVAKRGQDVALRCDPISGHVSLFWYQQALGQGPEFLTYFQNEAQLDKSGLPSDRFFAERPEGSVSTLKIQRTQQEDSAVYLCASSRGTGIHQPQHFGDGTRLSIL.

In DNA, the CDR3 is TGCGCCAGCAGCTCCGGCGGGGTGGCGACTGAGCAGTTCTTC. Residues: CASSSGGVATEQFF. The chain links TRBV5-1 to TRBJ2-1; a possible D gene is TRBD2 (6 bases). From germline, CDR1 is SGHRS and CDR2 YFSETQ. V lost 3 bases to trimming and J lost 9 bases, with 16 bases between them. The CDR3 is 14 residues long.

A remark on this clone: Other DNA sequences in the same sample also yield this CDR3. This chain uses TRBV2 with TRBJ1-1; D may be TRBD1 (6 bases). The germline CDR1 and CDR2 sequences are SNHLY and FYNNEI. This CDR3 has 16 residues. V lost 6 bases, J lost 4 bases, and 21 bases lay in between. CDR3 sequence reads: CASRDSARGVITEAFF. CDR3 DNA sequence: TGTGCCAGCAGGGACTCTGCTAGGGGGGTCATCACTGAAGCTTTCTTT.

The chain combines TRBV4-1 with TRBJ1-6, with 9 bases fitting TRBD1. CDR1 is MGHRA and CDR2 is YSYEKL in the germline V gene. The V gene end was trimmed by 0 bases and the J gene end by 0 bases; junction bases not matched to a gene: 6. The CDR3 spans 19 residues. This CDR3 is CASSQDGTGRGSYNSPLHF. CDR3 coding DNA: TGCGCCAGCAGCCAAGATGGGACAGGGAGAGGCTCCTATAATTCACCCCTCCACTTT.

The rearrangement links TRBV10-3 to TRBJ1-2, with D hard to call. Germline lookup yields CDR1 ENHRY and CDR2 SYGVKD. This CDR3 contains 15 residues. The V end lost 4 bases, the J end lost 5 bases, and 17 bases lay between the germline ends. CDR3 coding DNA: TGTGCCATCAGTGTAGCAGTCGGCGGATCTTATGGCTACACCTTC. Translating it yields CAISVAVGGSYGYTF.

This chain connects TRBV28 to TRBJ2-3, with 13 bases that match TRBD2. CDR3 length: 17 amino acids. After removal of 0 bases from V and 4 bases from J, the junction contained 4 bases not matched to a gene. Germline CDR1 reads MDHEN; CDR2 reads SYDVKM. The CDR3 bases are TGTGCCAGCAGTTTATGGACTAGCGGGGGGTTGCCAGATACGCAGTATTTT. Protein sequence: CASSLWTSGGLPDTQYF.